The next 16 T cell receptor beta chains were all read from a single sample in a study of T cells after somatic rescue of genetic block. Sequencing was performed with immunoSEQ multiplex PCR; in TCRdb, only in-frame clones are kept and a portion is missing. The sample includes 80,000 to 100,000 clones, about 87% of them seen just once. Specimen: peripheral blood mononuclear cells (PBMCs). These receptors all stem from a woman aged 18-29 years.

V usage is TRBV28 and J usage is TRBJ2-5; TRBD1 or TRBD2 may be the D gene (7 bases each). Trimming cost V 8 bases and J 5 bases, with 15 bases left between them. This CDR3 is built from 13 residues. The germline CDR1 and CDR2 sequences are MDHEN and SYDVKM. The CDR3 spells CASSPGGVETQYF. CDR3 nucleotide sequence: TGTGCCAGCTCGCCAGGGGGGGTGGAGACCCAGTACTTC.

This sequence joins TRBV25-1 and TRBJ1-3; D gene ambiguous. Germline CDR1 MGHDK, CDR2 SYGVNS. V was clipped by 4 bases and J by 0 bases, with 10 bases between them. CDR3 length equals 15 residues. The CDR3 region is CASSAGWSSGNTIYF. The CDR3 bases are TGTGCCAGCAGTGCCGGGTGGAGCTCTGGAAACACCATATATTTT.

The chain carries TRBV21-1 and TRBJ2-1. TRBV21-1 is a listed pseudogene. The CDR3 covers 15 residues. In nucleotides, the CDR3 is TGTGCCAGCAGCTGGCTATTATTGGGTGACAATGAGCAGTTCTTC. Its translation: CASSWLLLGDNEQFF.

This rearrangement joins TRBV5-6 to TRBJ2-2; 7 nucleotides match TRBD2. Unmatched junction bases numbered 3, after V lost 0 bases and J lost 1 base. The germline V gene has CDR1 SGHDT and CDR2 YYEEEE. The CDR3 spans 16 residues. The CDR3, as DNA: TGTGCCAGCAGCTTGGGGCTAGCGGAGAACACCGGGGAGCTGTTTTTT. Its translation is CASSLGLAENTGELFF.

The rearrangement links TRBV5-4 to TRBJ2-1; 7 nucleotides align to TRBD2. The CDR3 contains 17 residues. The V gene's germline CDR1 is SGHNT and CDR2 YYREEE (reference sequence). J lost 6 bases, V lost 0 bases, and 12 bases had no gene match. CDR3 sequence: CASSLAGRLATGNEQFF. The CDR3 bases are TGTGCCAGCAGCTTGGCCGGACGACTAGCTACAGGCAATGAGCAGTTCTTC. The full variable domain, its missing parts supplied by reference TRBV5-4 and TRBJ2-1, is ETGVTQSPTHLIKTRGQQVTLRCSSQSGHNTVSWYQQALGQGPQFIFQYYREEENGRGNFPPRFSGLQFPNYSSELNVNALELDDSALYLCASSLAGRLATGNEQFFGPGTRLTVL.

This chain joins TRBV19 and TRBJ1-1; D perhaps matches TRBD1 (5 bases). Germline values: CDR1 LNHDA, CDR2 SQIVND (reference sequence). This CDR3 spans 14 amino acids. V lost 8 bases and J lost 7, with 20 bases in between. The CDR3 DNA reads TGTGCCAGTGACATCCGGACCCCTGGGGGTGAAGCTTTCTTT. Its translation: CASDIRTPGGEAFF. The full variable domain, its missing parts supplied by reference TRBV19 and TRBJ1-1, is DGGITQSPKYLFRKEGQNVTLSCEQNLNHDAMYWYRQDPGQGLRLIYYSQIVNDFQKGDIAEGYSVSREKKESFPLTVTSAQKNPTAFYLCASDIRTPGGEAFFGQGTRLTVV.

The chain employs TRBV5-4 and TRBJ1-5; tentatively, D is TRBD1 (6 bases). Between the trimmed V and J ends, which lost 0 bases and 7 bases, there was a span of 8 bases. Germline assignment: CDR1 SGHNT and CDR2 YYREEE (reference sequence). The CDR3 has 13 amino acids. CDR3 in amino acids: CASSLGGGQPQHF. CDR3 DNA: TGTGCCAGCAGCTTGGGAGGGGGGCAGCCCCAGCATTTT.

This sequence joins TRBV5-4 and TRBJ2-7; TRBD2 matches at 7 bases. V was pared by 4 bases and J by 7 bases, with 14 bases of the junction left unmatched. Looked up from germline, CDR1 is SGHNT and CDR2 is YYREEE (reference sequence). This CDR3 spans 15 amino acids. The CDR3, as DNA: TGTGCCAGCAGCAGTAGCGGGCTGATCTTGGGTGAGCAGTACTTC. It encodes CASSSSGLILGEQYF.

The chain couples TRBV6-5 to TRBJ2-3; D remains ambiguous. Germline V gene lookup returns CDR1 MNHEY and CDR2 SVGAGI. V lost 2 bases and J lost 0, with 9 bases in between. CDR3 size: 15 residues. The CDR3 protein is CASSYDGTSTDTQYF. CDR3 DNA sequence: TGTGCCAGCAGTTACGACGGAACTAGCACAGATACGCAGTATTTT.

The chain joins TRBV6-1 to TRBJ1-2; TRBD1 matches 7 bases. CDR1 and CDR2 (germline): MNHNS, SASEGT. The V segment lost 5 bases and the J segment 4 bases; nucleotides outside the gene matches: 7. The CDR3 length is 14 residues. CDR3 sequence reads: CASSFTGTAYGYTF. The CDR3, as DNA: TGTGCCAGCAGTTTCACCGGGACAGCCTATGGCTACACCTTC.

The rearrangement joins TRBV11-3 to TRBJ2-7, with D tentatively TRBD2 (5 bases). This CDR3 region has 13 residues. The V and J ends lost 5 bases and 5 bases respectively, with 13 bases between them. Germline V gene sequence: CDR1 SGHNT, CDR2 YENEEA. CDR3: CASSVPAGDEQYF. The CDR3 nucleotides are TGTGCCAGCAGCGTGCCCGCGGGCGACGAGCAGTACTTC.

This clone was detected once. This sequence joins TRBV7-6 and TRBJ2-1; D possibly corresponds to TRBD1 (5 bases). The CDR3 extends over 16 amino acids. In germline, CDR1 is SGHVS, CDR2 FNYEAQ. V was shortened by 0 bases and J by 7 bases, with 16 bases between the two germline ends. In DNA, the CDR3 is TGTGCCAGCAGCTTAGCGGGGCTCCGCGGAGAGAATGAGCAGTTCTTC. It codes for CASSLAGLRGENEQFF. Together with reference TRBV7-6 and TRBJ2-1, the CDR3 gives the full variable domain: GAGVSQSPRYKVTKRGQDVALRCDPISGHVSLYWYRQALGQGPEFLTYFNYEAQQDKSGLPNDRFSAERPEGSISTLTIQRTEQRDSAMYRCASSLAGLRGENEQFFGPGTRLTVL.

CDR3 sequence (DNA): TGTGCCAGTAGTATCCTGAACGGACTAGCGGGAGGGGGGGAGCAGTTCTTC. It yields the protein CASSILNGLAGGGEQFF. The chain has TRBV19 and TRBJ2-1; 15 positions match TRBD2. CDR3 length: 17 residues. With 3 bases clipped from V and 10 bases from J, the junction kept 10 bases outside the gene matches. Germline loops: CDR1 LNHDA, CDR2 SQIVND (reference sequence).

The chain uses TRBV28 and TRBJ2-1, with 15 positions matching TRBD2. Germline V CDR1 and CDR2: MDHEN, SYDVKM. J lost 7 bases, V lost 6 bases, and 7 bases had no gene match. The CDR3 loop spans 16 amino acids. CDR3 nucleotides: TGTGCCAGCAGCTCCCTGGGACTAGCGGGGGGAAATGAGCAGTTCTTC. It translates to CASSSLGLAGGNEQFF. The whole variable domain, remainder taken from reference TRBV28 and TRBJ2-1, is DVKVTQSSRYLVKRTGEKVFLECVQDMDHENMFWYRQDPGLGLRLIYFSYDVKMKEKGDIPEGYSVSREKKERFSLILESASTNQTSMYLCASSSLGLAGGNEQFFGPGTRLTVL.

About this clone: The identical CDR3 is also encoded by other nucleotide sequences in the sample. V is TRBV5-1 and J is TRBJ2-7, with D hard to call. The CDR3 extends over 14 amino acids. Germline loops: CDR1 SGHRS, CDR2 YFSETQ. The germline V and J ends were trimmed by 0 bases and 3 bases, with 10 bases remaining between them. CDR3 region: CASSLVSVHYEQYF. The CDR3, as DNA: TGCGCCAGCAGCTTGGTCTCCGTACACTACGAGCAGTACTTC.

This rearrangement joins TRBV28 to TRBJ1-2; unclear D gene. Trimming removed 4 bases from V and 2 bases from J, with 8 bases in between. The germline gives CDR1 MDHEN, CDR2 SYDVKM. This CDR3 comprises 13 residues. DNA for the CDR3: TGTGCCAGCAGTTCCCACAAGAACTATGGCTACACCTTC. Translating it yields CASSSHKNYGYTF.